The source of this T cell receptor beta chain is a study of T-cell reconstitution after alpha-beta-depleted transplantation in children. This clonotype was counted at least ten times. Between the trimmed V and J ends, which lost 0 bases and 4 bases, there was a span of 3 bases. Looked up from germline, CDR1 is SQVTM and CDR2 is ANQGSEA. The CDR3 totals 11 residues. Unique molecular identifiers were incorporated into the prepared TCRbeta library. TCRdb reprocessed the PCR reads with MiXCR, giving one entry per CDR3 protein. In the table there are fewer than 700,000 distinct CDR3 sequences, under 25% of which are singletons.

The receptor was derived from a boy in the first two years of life who had a stem cell transplant for acute myeloid leukemia, so the T cells may come from the graft donor. The sample here was PBMCs, mostly from graft donor cells, taken 360 days after TCRalphabeta/CD19-depleted stem cell transplant. The chain employs TRBV29-1 and TRBJ1-2, with D unclear. The CDR3 sequence is CSVEDGYGYTF. CDR3 nucleotide sequence: TGCAGCGTTGAAGATGGCTATGGCTACACCTTC.